The source of this T cell receptor (beta chain) is a study of blood T cell repertoires in COVID-19. Study background: T cells, B-cell-depleted T cells, or PBMCs provided the cDNA or gDNA that served as material.

How the authors handled the data: Counts of nucleated cells, estimated from reference gene primer amplification, were obtained. Clones were read by immunoSEQ multiplex PCR, and TCRdb kept only the in-frame ones, dropping some. V and J calls plus clone size are reproduced from that table; the DNA served to infer D and trimming. The profile shows 100,000 to 150,000 clones, 70% to 90% of them singletons. V gave up 6 bases and J gave up 0 bases, with 17 bases separating them. Germline V gives CDR1 MRHNA, CDR2 SNTAGT. This CDR3 is built from 16 residues. This rearrangement joins TRBV6-4 to TRBJ1-1; tentative D call: TRBD1 (6 bases). This clonotype was sampled from a man aged 45-65 years with acute or convalescent COVID-19. Material: peripheral blood. CDR3 in DNA: TGTGCCAGCAGCGAGGACAGCGTATTCATGAACACTGAAGCTTTCTTT. Translation gives CASSEDSVFMNTEAFF.